One and the same sample provided the 16 T cell receptor beta chains below, sequenced in a study of cytomegalovirus exposure and HLA in healthy donors. The PCR employed 60 Vbeta primers together with 13 Jbeta primers. TCRdb's table, derived via immunoSEQ multiplex PCR, lists solely in-frame clones and lacks some. This table holds about 250,000 clones, about 75% found once. The sample was PBMCs. These TCRs come from a female donor in good health and CMV-seronegative.

The CDR3, as DNA: TGTGCCAGTACATTGTTGGATGAGCAGTTCTTC. Its protein is CASTLLDEQFF. The J gene is TRBJ2-1, the V gene TRBV27; no clear D. The CDR3 covers 11 residues. V lost 9 bases to trimming and J lost 8 bases, with 11 bases between them. The germline V gene has CDR1 MNHEY and CDR2 SMNVEV (reference sequence).

This clone came up a few times. The V gene is TRBV19, the J gene TRBJ2-2; 15 bases are a match to TRBD2. CDR3 length: 20 amino acids. Per the germline V gene, CDR1 is LNHDA and CDR2 is SQIVND (reference sequence). Trimming at V came to 4 bases and at J to 3 bases, leaving 12 bases not matched to a gene. The CDR3 loop is CASSNLGLAGGTRDTGELFF. CDR3 nucleotides: TGTGCCAGTAGTAATTTAGGACTAGCGGGAGGGACACGAGACACCGGGGAGCTGTTTTTT.

This sequence joins TRBV9 and TRBJ2-3; D gene ambiguous. CDR3 length equals 14 residues. CDR1 is SGDLS, CDR2 YYNGEE, per germline. The V gene lost 0 bases and the J gene lost 3 bases, with 8 bases spanning the gap. CDR3 in DNA: TGTGCCAGCAGCGTAGCTACGGGTACAGATACGCAGTATTTT. It is translated as CASSVATGTDTQYF. Full variable domain (outside the CDR3, taken from reference TRBV9 and TRBJ2-3): DSGVTQTPKHLITATGQRVTLRCSPRSGDLSVYWYQQSLDQGLQFLIQYYNGEERAKGNILERFSAQQFPDLHSELNLSSLELGDSALYFCASSVATGTDTQYFGPGTRLTVL.

The rearrangement uses TRBV28 and TRBJ2-7; 11 nucleotides match TRBD2. CDR1 MDHEN and CDR2 SYDVKM come from the germline V gene. Trimming cost V 4 bases and J 3 bases; bases outside gene matches: 2. The CDR3 is 14 residues long. The CDR3 bases are TGTGCCAGCAGTTCCGGACTAGCGGGCTACGAGCAGTACTTC. Translation gives CASSSGLAGYEQYF. Combining the CDR3 with reference TRBV28 and TRBJ2-7 gives the whole variable domain DVKVTQSSRYLVKRTGEKVFLECVQDMDHENMFWYRQDPGLGLRLIYFSYDVKMKEKGDIPEGYSVSREKKERFSLILESASTNQTSMYLCASSSGLAGYEQYFGPGTRLTVT.

This sequence joins TRBV28 and TRBJ2-3; TRBD2 agrees at 11 bases. This CDR3 has 16 residues. The V and J ends lost 5 bases and 2 bases, in that order; junction bases with no gene match: 6. Germline CDR1 reads MDHEN; CDR2 reads SYDVKM. This chain's CDR3 is CASSPPGLADTDTQYF. CDR3 bases: TGTGCCAGCAGTCCTCCGGGACTAGCGGACACAGATACGCAGTATTTT. The full variable domain, rest sourced from reference TRBV28 and TRBJ2-3, is DVKVTQSSRYLVKRTGEKVFLECVQDMDHENMFWYRQDPGLGLRLIYFSYDVKMKEKGDIPEGYSVSREKKERFSLILESASTNQTSMYLCASSPPGLADTDTQYFGPGTRLTVL.

The V call is TRBV5-4, the J call TRBJ2-2, with 12 nucleotides matching TRBD2. Germline assignment: CDR1 SGHNT and CDR2 YYREEE (reference sequence). The CDR3 runs to 18 residues. V dropped 4 bases and J dropped 6; count of bases not matched to a gene: 13. The CDR3 region is CASSAGLAGRGGAGELFF. The CDR3 nucleotides read TGTGCCAGCAGCGCCGGACTAGCGGGACGCGGGGGGGCCGGGGAGCTGTTTTTT.

The rearrangement links TRBV15 to TRBJ2-5, with 8 bases lining up with TRBD2. The germline V gene has CDR1 LNHNV and CDR2 YYDKDF (reference sequence). This CDR3 contains 15 residues. Germline trimming cut 3 bases from V and 5 bases from J; bases unmatched to any gene: 8. CDR3 sequence reads: CATSSARGGTETQYF. The CDR3 nucleotides read TGTGCCACCAGCAGTGCCCGGGGGGGGACTGAGACCCAGTACTTC.

The chain links TRBV6-5 to TRBJ2-5, with TRBD2 matching 8 bases. Germline V lookup: CDR1 MNHEY, CDR2 SVGAGI. CDR3 length: 13 residues. V lost 6 bases and J lost 4; bases outside the gene matches: 4. As DNA, the CDR3 is TGTGCCAGCAGACCTACTAGCGGAGAGACCCAGTACTTC. Its protein product is CASRPTSGETQYF.

This chain joins TRBV6-5 and TRBJ2-1; 9 bases map to TRBD1. After removal of 7 bases from V and 7 bases from J, the junction contained 11 bases not matched to a gene. Looked up from germline, CDR1 is MNHEY and CDR2 is SVGAGI. The CDR3 loop spans 15 amino acids. CDR3 residues: CASTQGQGSLNEQFF. Here the CDR3 DNA reads TGTGCCAGCACTCAGGGACAGGGTAGTTTGAATGAGCAGTTCTTC.

The chain carries TRBV18 and TRBJ2-7; 12 nucleotides agree with TRBD2. V lost 3 bases and J lost 6; bases outside the gene matches: 3. This CDR3 is built from 14 residues. Germline V lookup: CDR1 KGHSH, CDR2 LQKENI. This CDR3 is CASSPPSGRVEQYF. CDR3 DNA: TGTGCCAGCTCACCGCCTAGCGGGAGGGTCGAGCAGTACTTC.

The gene calls are TRBV5-4 and TRBJ2-3, with TRBD1 matching 9 bases. Germline V gene data show CDR1 as SGHNT and CDR2 as YYREEE (reference sequence). This CDR3 has 16 residues. J was trimmed by 2 bases and V by 2 bases; bases with no gene match: 6. The CDR3 spells CASSFSWTGDTDTQYF. The CDR3 nucleotides read TGTGCCAGCAGCTTTTCTTGGACAGGGGACACAGATACGCAGTATTTT.

This clone was picked up a small number of times. The chain recombines TRBV5-8 with TRBJ2-7; no clear D. CDR3 length: 13 amino acids. V was shortened by 0 bases and J by 6 bases, with 10 bases between the two germline ends. CDR1 is SGHTS, CDR2 YDEGEE, per germline. The CDR3 nucleotides are TGTGCCAGCAGCTTGGCTAGGCGTTCCGAGCAGTACTTC. The encoded protein is CASSLARRSEQYF.

This clone was observed a few times. This chain links TRBV11-3 with TRBJ2-3; 10 bases fit TRBD2. The junction had 8 bases not matched to a gene; V was cut back by 5 bases and J by 0 bases. In germline, CDR1 is SGHNT, CDR2 YENEEA. The CDR3 has 17 amino acids. The DNA of the CDR3 is TGTGCCAGCAGCCAGAGGACTAGCGGAGAGAGCACAGATACGCAGTATTTT. Residues: CASSQRTSGESTDTQYF.

This clone has a handful of counts. The chain is built from TRBV20-1 and TRBJ2-7, with D hard to call. With 3 bases removed from V and 0 bases from J, the gap between germline ends came to 3 bases. The CDR3 extends over 11 amino acids. Germline V gene sequence: CDR1 DFQATT, CDR2 SNEGSKA (reference sequence). The CDR3 reads CSASYSYEQYF. The CDR3 nucleotides read TGCAGTGCTAGTTACTCCTACGAGCAGTACTTC.

The V call is TRBV6-5, the J call TRBJ1-3; 9 bases agree with TRBD1. The CDR3 consists of 15 residues. Germline V gene sequence: CDR1 MNHEY, CDR2 SVGAGI. The V and J ends lost 0 bases and 6 bases, in that order; junction bases with no gene match: 3. The CDR3 spells CASSYSGQGENTIYF. DNA for the CDR3: TGTGCCAGCAGTTACTCGGGACAGGGAGAAAACACCATATATTTT.

The chain is built from TRBV27 and TRBJ2-5; D gene uncertain. The CDR3 has 14 amino acids. V was shortened by 7 bases and J by 1 base, with 13 bases between the two germline ends. Germline V gene sequence: CDR1 MNHEY, CDR2 SMNVEV (reference sequence). This CDR3 reads CASTKGEAQETQYF. CDR3 sequence (DNA): TGTGCCAGCACTAAAGGTGAGGCCCAAGAGACCCAGTACTTC.